This entry features one T cell receptor (beta chain) sequence. The antigen it binds to is not known. There are no base qualities to consult, and no much larger clone falls within one base. The sample belongs to a study of response to subunit inactivated influenza vaccine (dated by TCRdb to 2016 to 2019). Regarding the complete study: Deep quantitative T cell receptor repertoire profiling was used in the study to track responses to a trivalent subunit inactivated influenza vaccine.

Library creation used RT-PCR. Sequencing relied on an Illumina HiSeq 2500. TCRdb applied fastp at Q25 and MiXCR to the public reads, then kept only in-frame beta chains. Rows with one shared CDR3 protein collapse into an entry with the most common genes and DNA. A total of about 540,000 distinct CDR3 sequences appear in this sample, roughly 25% of them only once. The biggest ten clones account for around 2.8% of the sample. Based on the germline V gene, the CDR1 and CDR2 sequences are SGHRS and YFSETQ. The CDR3 starts with the cysteine, ends with the phenylalanine, and has 14 residues. Only the CDR3 DNA is retained, 42 bases long and in frame from the first base. After removal of 4 bases from V and 3 bases from J, the junction retains 6 bases not matched to a gene. The investigation overall reported the following: According to the authors, only a limited number of new T cells may be recruited by each seasonal influenza vaccination.

This sample also appeared in a second study, on T cells expressing NK-cell markers. As the second study states: TCR beta cDNA libraries were prepared using 5'RACE template switching, which introduced a universal primer site and unique molecular identifiers. Three sorted T-cell subsets (CD3+CD56+NKG2C+, CD3+CD56+NKG2C- and CD3+CD56-NKG2C+) from fewer than 10 donors had their TCR beta-chain repertoires profiled. Of the eight sequenced donors, seven were found to be HCMV-seropositive and one was found to be HCMV-seronegative. In several experiments an anti-gammadeltaTCR antibody was added to restrict sorting to alphabetaTCR-expressing T cells. For several donors, the dominant CD3+CD56+NKG2C+ clonotypes were among the top 10 CD8+ clonotypes and accounted for about 1.0-7.0% of CD8+ T cells. Those dominant clonotypes were again the most abundant among CD3+CD56-NKG2C+ cells in several donors, at roughly 25-65%. Whether the expanded NKG2C-expressing T cell clones were specific for HCMV antigens was left unclear. The eight sequenced donors were randomly selected healthy volunteers, three men and five women. HCMV-specific IgG was detected in serum with a commercial ELISA kit to determine HCMV serostatus. Ficoll density gradient centrifugation was used to isolate peripheral blood mononuclear cells from blood. Using Miltenyi isolation kits, CD4+ and CD8+ T cells were isolated from PBMC through magnetic immunoseparation. Priming for cDNA synthesis came from the TCR beta constant segment, and two successive PCR amplification steps followed. Libraries were sequenced as 2 x 150 bp reads on Illumina HiSeq 2000/2500, MiSeq or NextSeq. MIGEC was used to demultiplex reads and group reads by UMI, and MiTCR was used to assemble and quantify clonotypes. To exclude erroneous sequences, only TCR cDNA sequences supported by at least two reads were retained. The tcR package was used for downstream repertoire analysis, and clonotypes were matched across fractions by CDR3 nucleotide sequence plus V segment. VDJmatch was used to annotate antigen specificity against VDJdb, with one amino acid substitution in CDR3 permitted.

This specimen was CD4+ T cells sorted from PBMCs, taken 11 to 12 days after vaccination. Here the chain combines TRBV5-1 and TRBJ2-7; 8 of the junction bases match TRBD1. The clonotype originates from a man over 45 who received an inactivated influenza vaccine. Donor details come from another sample of the same person, matched by shared clones. The DNA sequence is TGCGCCAGCAGCAGAGGACAGGGCGACTACGAGCAGTACTTC. Its translation reads: CASSRGQGDYEQYF.